This T cell receptor beta chain was identified during a study of shared clonotypes between healthy human individuals (TCRdb year 2020). As for the study more broadly: The cohort comprised a couple of women and a few men aged 18 to 49 years. For each donor, CD4 naive and CD4 memory were each run on three plates, CD8 naive on two plates, and CD8 memory on one plate. To estimate repertoire size and how much clonotype sharing occurs between individuals, the study deeply sequenced the blood TCR repertoires of a handful of healthy adults. Per donor, leukapheresis produced somewhere between about 0.94 and 10 billion PBMCs. To increase sequencing depth and limit assay-specific biases, different laboratories used diverse techniques to prepare libraries and sequence TCR repertoires.

The donors were healthy, HIV-negative adults who had no recently reported acute infections or vaccinations. All donors were Caucasian adults living in Nashville, Tennessee, USA. CD4+ T cells were enriched by magnetic negative selection; naive cells were then positively selected on CD45RA, and the negative fraction formed the memory subset. Blood was collected by leukapheresis, and PBMCs were isolated by Ficoll-Histopaque density gradient centrifugation and then cryopreserved in liquid nitrogen vapor phase. Analytical flow cytometry was used to check the purity and quantity of each magnetically sorted T cell population. From each sorted fraction, genomic DNA was isolated and quantified by UV absorbance on a Nanodrop 2000c. General findings and caveats noted by the study authors: Naive subsets generally had larger estimated clonotype richness than memory subsets. When several donors were compared, the shared fraction of clonotypes was approximately 5% for naive CD4, around 3.6% for naive CD8, roughly 2.5% for memory CD4, and approximately 0.4% for memory CD8. Sampling was limited to blood, and TCR repertoires in tissue likely differ from TCR repertoires in blood. Even with the large sequencing depth, rarefaction of the sorted-subset datasets indicated that sequencing was incomplete. The genetic and exposure-history diversity represented was limited by the small number of donors. Higher generation probabilities were observed for clonotypes shared by all four sorted-subset donors than for non-shared clonotypes. Pairwise subsampling indicated that sequencing depth was expected to affect the degree of clonotype sharing among donors.

TCR CDR3 regions were amplified from genomic DNA by multiplex PCR using the deep immunoSEQ assay. For each cell subset, the extracted genomic DNA was distributed evenly across all wells of several immunoSEQ 96-well plates, and each plate served as one replicate. For sorted subsets, roughly 200 ng of genomic DNA, equivalent to tens of thousands of T cell genomes, went into each replicate PCR. Purified libraries were measured with a Qubit 3.0 fluorometer, size-checked on a Bioanalyzer 2100, and measured again with the KAPA Library Quantification kit. A separate single-read 150-cycle Illumina NextSeq 550 flow cell was used to sequence each immunoSEQ 96-well plate. Processing in the source paper ran as follows. Because the immunoSEQ output held only junctional sequences and lacked quality scores, the filtering could not match the filtering applied to full-length reads. To assign V/J genes and CDR3, sequences were annotated against IMGT germline references using PyIR, a Python wrapper for IgBLAST v1.9. Reads were filtered out if the reads had weak V/J assignments (E-value above 1e-6), no CDR3, stop codons, out-of-frame junctions, or ambiguous translated residues. A V3J clonotype was defined by an identical inferred V gene, J gene, and CDR3 amino acid sequence. Percentage overlap between repertoires was calculated by dividing the number of shared unique clonotypes by the size of the smaller repertoire. Repertoire richness was assessed with RTK rarefaction, the Chao1 estimator, and Recon v2.1 estimates of unobserved clonotypes. For all TCRbeta clonotypes obtained by the gDNA method from several donors, generation probabilities were computed with OLGA. The immuneACCESS repertoire file appears here via TCRdb, limited to in-frame rearrangements. These files lack a portion of the clones; in checked studies, under half of the deficit traces to unresolved V genes, and the cause of the others is not known. D and trimming come from the DNA, and the V and J calls and clone size come from that table. This sample has roughly 2 million clones in its table, and approximately 96% of those were observed once. The leading ten clones occupy around 0.13% of the sample.

In its sample, this clone was seen once. Which antigen it targets is not known. No base-level quality is on record; no much larger clone is a single base apart. Other DNA variants within this sample encode the same CDR3. V is cut by 6 bases and J by 4 bases, and the space between the germline ends is 6 bases. The germline V gene yields MNHNS for CDR1 and SASEGT for CDR2. From cysteine to phenylalanine, the CDR3 is 11 amino acids long. The entry retains the CDR3 DNA only, 33 bases that are in frame from base 1. This receptor was identified in a man between 18 and 35 years old in good health. Here the chain combines TRBV6-1 and TRBJ1-1, with the D segment identity uncertain. The sequencing sample was made of naive CD4+ T cells sorted from blood. The cell subset or site label here, explained by the study, means: CD45RA+ positively selected. The CDR3: CASSRGTEAFF. The bases read TGTGCCAGCAGCCGGGGCACTGAAGCTTTCTTT.